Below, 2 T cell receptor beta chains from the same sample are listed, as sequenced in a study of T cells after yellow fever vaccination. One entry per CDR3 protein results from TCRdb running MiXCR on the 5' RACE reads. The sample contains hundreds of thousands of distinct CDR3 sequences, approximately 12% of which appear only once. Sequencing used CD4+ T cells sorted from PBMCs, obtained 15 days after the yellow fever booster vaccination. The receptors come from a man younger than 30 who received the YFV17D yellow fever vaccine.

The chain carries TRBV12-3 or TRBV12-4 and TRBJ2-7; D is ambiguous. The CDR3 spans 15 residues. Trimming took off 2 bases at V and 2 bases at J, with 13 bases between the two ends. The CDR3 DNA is TGTGCCAGCAGTTTACGTTTGGGGTCGGCCTACGAGCAGTACGTC. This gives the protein CASSLRLGSAYEQYV.

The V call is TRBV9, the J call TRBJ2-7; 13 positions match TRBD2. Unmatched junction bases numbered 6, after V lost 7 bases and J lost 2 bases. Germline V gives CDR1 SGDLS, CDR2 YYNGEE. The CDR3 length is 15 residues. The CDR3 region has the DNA TGTGCCAGCTCCCCGACTAGCGGGGGGCCCTACGAGCAGTACTTC. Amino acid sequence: CASSPTSGGPYEQYF.